Following are 19 T cell receptor beta chains from one sample sequenced in a study of blood T cell repertoires in COVID-19. TCRdb's table, derived via immunoSEQ multiplex PCR, lists solely in-frame clones and lacks some. Counted here are about 140,000 clones, approximately 87% occurring once; the ten biggest clones make up 3.5% to 5.5%. The sequencing sample was made of peripheral blood. The receptors were sampled from a middle-aged woman with acute or convalescent COVID-19.

V usage is TRBV7-2 and J usage is TRBJ2-3; 16 nucleotides align to TRBD2. Germline V gene sequence: CDR1 SGHTA, CDR2 FQGNSA. The CDR3 spans 17 residues. V shed 5 bases, J shed 4 bases, and the junction held 6 bases outside the gene matches. The CDR3 region is CASSAGLAGGPSDTQYF. CDR3 bases: TGTGCCAGCAGCGCGGGACTAGCGGGAGGGCCTTCAGATACGCAGTATTTT. Variable domain in full (rest from reference TRBV7-2 and TRBJ2-3): GAGVSQSPSNKVTEKGKDVELRCDPISGHTALYWYRQSLGQGLEFLIYFQGNSAPDKSGLPSDRFSAERTGGSVSTLTIQRTQQEDSAVYLCASSAGLAGGPSDTQYFGPGTRLTVL.

The chain employs TRBV5-6 and TRBJ1-5; no clear D gene. The CDR3 contains 12 residues. Trimming pared 2 bases from V and 6 bases from J, leaving 6 bases between. Germline loops: CDR1 SGHDT, CDR2 YYEEEE. The CDR3 coding sequence is TGTGCCAGCAGCTTCTGGAGTCAGCCCCAGCATTTT. This translates into CASSFWSQPQHF.

CDR3 nucleotide sequence: TGCGCCAGCAGCCAAGATATCACAGACCAAGAGACCCAGTACTTC. As protein: CASSQDITDQETQYF. The gene calls are TRBV4-3 and TRBJ2-5; no clear D. This CDR3 contains 15 residues. Germline V gene data show CDR1 as LGHNA and CDR2 as YSLEER. V was clipped by 0 bases and J by 0 bases, with 8 bases between them.

DNA for the CDR3: TGTGCCAGCAGTACCGGGACTAGCTCCTACGAGCAGTACTTC. The encoded protein is CASSTGTSSYEQYF. The gene calls are TRBV4-2 and TRBJ2-7; 8 nucleotides match TRBD2. The germline gives CDR1 LGHNA, CDR2 YNFKEQ. The CDR3 totals 14 residues. V lost 6 bases and J lost 0; bases outside the gene matches: 4.

This clone was recorded a few times. J is TRBJ2-7 and V is TRBV6-5; D possibly corresponds to TRBD1 (6 bases). V gave up 7 bases and J gave up 1 base, with 17 bases separating them. The CDR3 is 15 amino acids. Germline V CDR1 and CDR2: MNHEY, SVGAGI. CDR3 in DNA: TGTGCCAGCAAGATATATAAGACAGGTTCCTACGAGCAGTACTTC. The encoded protein is CASKIYKTGSYEQYF.

This clone was detected a few times. This chain connects TRBV27 to TRBJ2-3; 7 bases are shared with TRBD2. V was pared by 5 bases and J by 2 bases, with 13 bases of the junction left unmatched. CDR1 and CDR2 (germline): MNHEY, SMNVEV (reference sequence). This CDR3 region has 17 residues. The CDR3, as DNA: TGTGCCAGCAGTCTAAGGGCGGGAGTGAGAGCCACAGATACGCAGTATTTT. Translation gives CASSLRAGVRATDTQYF.

The rearrangement links TRBV11-2 to TRBJ1-1; D remains ambiguous. CDR3 length: 13 residues. V lost 0 bases and J 5 bases, leaving 7 bases between the germline ends. Germline loops: CDR1 SGHAT, CDR2 FQNNGV. The CDR3 DNA is TGTGCCAGCAGCTTAGACAGGCGAACTGAAGCTTTCTTT. Amino acid sequence: CASSLDRRTEAFF.

The chain recombines TRBV24-1 with TRBJ2-3, with 10 bases matching TRBD1. Germline V gene sequence: CDR1 KGHDR, CDR2 SFDVKD. CDR3 length: 14 amino acids. J lost 2 bases, V lost 9 bases, and 4 bases had no gene match. In DNA form, the CDR3 reads TGTGCCACCGGAGGACAGGGGGTCACAGATACGCAGTATTTT. Translating gives CATGGQGVTDTQYF.

The chain joins TRBV29-1 to TRBJ1-2; 7 bases fit TRBD1. CDR1 and CDR2 (germline): SQVTM, ANQGSEA. This CDR3 has 12 residues. J was trimmed by 8 bases and V by 6 bases; bases with no gene match: 9. The CDR3, as DNA: TGCAGCGTCACACAGGGGTTCGAAGGCTACACCTTC. This codes for CSVTQGFEGYTF.

This chain uses TRBV15 with TRBJ1-1; 10 bases are shared with TRBD1. Germline V gene sequence: CDR1 LNHNV, CDR2 YYDKDF (reference sequence). V lost 1 base to trimming and J lost 4 bases; unmatched junction nucleotides: 3. The CDR3 is 15 residues long. Here the CDR3 reads CATSRGGQGFTEAFF. The DNA for the CDR3 is TGTGCCACCAGCAGAGGGGGACAGGGGTTCACTGAAGCTTTCTTT.

CDR3 sequence reads: CASSTGFATNEKLFF. CDR3 DNA: TGTGCCAGCAGCACAGGGTTTGCAACTAATGAAAAACTGTTTTTT. The chain joins TRBV7-6 to TRBJ1-4; a possible D gene is TRBD1 (6 bases). This CDR3 region has 15 residues. Germline CDR1 reads SGHVS; CDR2 reads FNYEAQ. The V gene lost 5 bases and the J gene lost 0 bases, with 10 bases spanning the gap.

The chain joins TRBV5-1 to TRBJ1-6, with 8 bases lining up with TRBD1. J gave up 0 bases and V 4 bases, and 3 bases lay outside the gene matches. This CDR3 contains 16 residues. Germline CDR1 is SGHRS and CDR2 is YFSETQ. CDR3 protein: CASSPGQGSYNSPLHF. CDR3 in DNA: TGCGCCAGCAGCCCCGGACAGGGCTCCTATAATTCACCCCTCCACTTT.

The rearrangement uses TRBV12-5 and TRBJ1-1, with a possible D match to TRBD1 (6 bases). Trimming cost V 5 bases and J 6 bases, with 13 bases left between them. This CDR3 contains 13 residues. Germline lookup yields CDR1 LGHNT and CDR2 FRNRAP. The CDR3 DNA follows: TGTGCTAGTGGTCCCGGGACAAGTCCTGAAGCTTTCTTT. Protein: CASGPGTSPEAFF.

The chain employs TRBV18 and TRBJ2-6; perhaps TRBD2 as D (6 bases). Between the trimmed V and J ends, which lost 6 bases and 0 bases, there was a span of 18 bases. Germline V gives CDR1 KGHSH, CDR2 LQKENI. The CDR3 spans 18 residues. The CDR3 spells CASSRAGYLISGANVLTF. CDR3 coding DNA: TGTGCCAGCTCCAGGGCGGGATATTTGATCTCTGGGGCCAACGTCCTGACTTTC.

The chain combines TRBV24-1 with TRBJ1-2, with TRBD1 matching 8 bases. Per the germline V gene, CDR1 is KGHDR and CDR2 is SFDVKD. The CDR3 is 16 amino acids. The ends lost 3 bases at V and 1 base at J; junction bases unmatched: 6. CDR3 sequence: CATSDPRQGSNYGYTF. DNA for the CDR3: TGTGCCACCAGTGATCCTCGACAGGGGAGTAACTATGGCTACACCTTC.

The chain is built from TRBV27 and TRBJ2-2; D is perhaps TRBD1 (5 bases). This CDR3 region has 16 residues. Trimming stripped 1 base from V and 3 bases from J, with 12 bases between. The germline CDR1 and CDR2 sequences are MNHEY and SMNVEV (reference sequence). CDR3 protein: CASSLLGARDTGELFF. The CDR3, as DNA: TGTGCCAGCAGTTTATTAGGGGCGCGCGACACCGGGGAGCTGTTTTTT.

V usage is TRBV25-1 and J usage is TRBJ1-4; a possible D gene is TRBD1 (6 bases). Germline loops: CDR1 MGHDK, CDR2 SYGVNS. V gave up 3 bases and J gave up 1 base, with 9 bases separating them. CDR3 length equals 15 residues. The CDR3 here is CASSDHRETNEKLFF. CDR3 coding DNA: TGTGCCAGCAGTGACCACAGGGAAACTAATGAAAAACTGTTTTTT.

The rearrangement links TRBV7-8 to TRBJ2-7, with D tentatively TRBD1 (5 bases). This CDR3 spans 12 amino acids. Trimming pared 8 bases from V and 6 bases from J, leaving 14 bases between. Germline V gene data show CDR1 as SGHVS and CDR2 as FQNEAQ. The CDR3 region has the DNA TGTGCCAGCGGCACCGAAAGGGGCGAGCAGTACTTC. Its translation: CASGTERGEQYF.

The chain is built from TRBV3-1 (or the pseudogene TRBV3-2) and TRBJ1-2; D is possibly TRBD1 (6 bases). The CDR3 totals 16 residues. Germline CDR1 is LGHDT and CDR2 is YNNKEL (reference sequence). Trimming removed 1 base from V and 1 base from J, with 13 bases in between. The CDR3 DNA reads TGTGCCAGCAGCCAAGCTCCCAGGACAGATAACTATGGCTACACCTTC. It specifies CASSQAPRTDNYGYTF.